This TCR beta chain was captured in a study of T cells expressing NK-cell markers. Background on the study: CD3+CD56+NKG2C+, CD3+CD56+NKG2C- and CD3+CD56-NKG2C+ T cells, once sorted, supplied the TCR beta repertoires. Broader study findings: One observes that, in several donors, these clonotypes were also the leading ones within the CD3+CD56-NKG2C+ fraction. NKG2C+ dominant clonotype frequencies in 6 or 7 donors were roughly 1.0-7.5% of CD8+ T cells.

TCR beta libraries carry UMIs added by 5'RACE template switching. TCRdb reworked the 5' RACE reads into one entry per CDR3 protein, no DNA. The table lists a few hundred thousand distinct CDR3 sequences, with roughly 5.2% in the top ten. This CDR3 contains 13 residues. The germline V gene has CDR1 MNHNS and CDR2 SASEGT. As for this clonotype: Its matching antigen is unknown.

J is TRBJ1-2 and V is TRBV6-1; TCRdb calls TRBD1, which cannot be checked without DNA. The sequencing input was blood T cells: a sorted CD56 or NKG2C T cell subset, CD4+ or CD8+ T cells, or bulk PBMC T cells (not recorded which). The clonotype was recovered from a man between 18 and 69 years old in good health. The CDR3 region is CASSVTGDYGYTF.